This T cell receptor beta chain was captured in a study of vaccination and CD4 T cells after COVID-19. Study-wide context: Convalescent individuals exhibited SARS-CoV-2 positivity on nasal swab PCR, with about 9 mild and one severe presentation. Overall study results and limits: Only after vaccination were a median approximately 86% of convalescents' reactive clones seen.

Comments on this clonotype: Its antigen remains unidentified.

MiXCR, run by TCRdb on the PCR reads, gives a single entry per CDR3 protein. Of about 15,000 distinct CDR3 sequences in the sample, around 66% are singletons; the top ten hold 1.1%. The sequencing here drew on CD4+ T cells from blood, taken after SARS-CoV-2 vaccination. The TCR comes from a human donor who had recovered from COVID-19.

In DNA, the CDR3 is TGTGCCAGCAGTTTTTCGACGGGGACGGTAGGGCACGAGCAGTACTTC. As protein: CASSFSTGTVGHEQYF. The chain carries TRBV28 and TRBJ2-7; D tentatively fits TRBD1 or TRBD2 (5 bases each). This CDR3 spans 16 amino acids. CDR1 and CDR2 (germline): MDHEN, SYDVKM. Deletions cut 3 bases from V and 5 bases from J, with 20 bases between.